The 5 T cell receptor beta chains below come from one sample, sequenced in a study of blood T cell repertoires in COVID-19. Produced via immunoSEQ multiplex PCR; TCRdb's table is partial and in-frame only. Here the sample spans about 71,000 clones, 82% being singletons. Input material: peripheral blood. The receptors were gathered from an elderly woman with acute or convalescent COVID-19.

The chain has TRBV19 and TRBJ2-1; 8 bases align to TRBD1. Germline V lookup: CDR1 LNHDA, CDR2 SQIVND (reference sequence). The CDR3 totals 16 residues. Losses at the gene ends were 1 base for V and 4 bases for J; bases not matched to a gene: 6. The CDR3 loop reads CASSIAGGIGYNEQFF. DNA for the CDR3: TGTGCCAGTAGTATAGCAGGGGGCATAGGGTACAATGAGCAGTTCTTC. The full variable domain, completed using reference TRBV19 and TRBJ2-1, is DGGITQSPKYLFRKEGQNVTLSCEQNLNHDAMYWYRQDPGQGLRLIYYSQIVNDFQKGDIAEGYSVSREKKESFPLTVTSAQKNPTAFYLCASSIAGGIGYNEQFFGPGTRLTVL.

The chain links TRBV19 to TRBJ2-2; D unresolved. Germline CDR1 and CDR2: LNHDA and SQIVND (reference sequence). With 4 bases removed from V and 1 base from J, the gap between germline ends came to 13 bases. The CDR3 consists of 16 residues. In DNA form, the CDR3 reads TGTGCCAGTAGTACTCCGGCAGGAATGAACACCGGGGAGCTGTTTTTT. Its protein product is CASSTPAGMNTGELFF. The whole variable domain, remainder taken from reference TRBV19 and TRBJ2-2, is DGGITQSPKYLFRKEGQNVTLSCEQNLNHDAMYWYRQDPGQGLRLIYYSQIVNDFQKGDIAEGYSVSREKKESFPLTVTSAQKNPTAFYLCASSTPAGMNTGELFFGEGSRLTVL.

V usage is TRBV5-1 and J usage is TRBJ2-7, with 11 bases lining up with TRBD1. The length of the CDR3 is 14 residues. Losses at the gene ends were 3 bases for V and 5 bases for J; bases not matched to a gene: 4. Germline loops: CDR1 SGHRS, CDR2 YFSETQ. The CDR3 sequence is CASSWTGGSHEQYF. Here the CDR3 DNA reads TGCGCCAGCAGCTGGACAGGGGGCAGCCACGAGCAGTACTTC.

The rearrangement uses TRBV12-3 or TRBV12-4 and TRBJ2-7, with D perhaps matching TRBD2 (6 bases). V gave up 6 bases and J gave up 5 bases, with 14 bases separating them. CDR3 length: 13 amino acids. As DNA, the CDR3 is TGTGCCAGCAGGGTGGAGGGCCTCCACGAGCAGTACTTC. Protein product: CASRVEGLHEQYF.

The chain couples TRBV7-9 to TRBJ2-2; D perhaps matches TRBD2 (6 bases). The germline gives CDR1 SEHNR, CDR2 FQNEAQ (reference sequence). The V end was cut by 3 bases, the J end by 6 bases, with 11 bases between. CDR3 length: 14 residues. DNA for the CDR3: TGTGCCAGCAGCTTCGTTGGAGGGGCCGGGGAGCTGTTTTTT. Amino acids: CASSFVGGAGELFF. The full variable domain, its missing parts supplied by reference TRBV7-9 and TRBJ2-2, is DTGVSQNPRHKITKRGQNVTFRCDPISEHNRLYWYRQTLGQGPEFLTYFQNEAQLEKSRLLSDRFSAERPKGSFSTLEIQRTEQGDSAMYLCASSFVGGAGELFFGEGSRLTVL.